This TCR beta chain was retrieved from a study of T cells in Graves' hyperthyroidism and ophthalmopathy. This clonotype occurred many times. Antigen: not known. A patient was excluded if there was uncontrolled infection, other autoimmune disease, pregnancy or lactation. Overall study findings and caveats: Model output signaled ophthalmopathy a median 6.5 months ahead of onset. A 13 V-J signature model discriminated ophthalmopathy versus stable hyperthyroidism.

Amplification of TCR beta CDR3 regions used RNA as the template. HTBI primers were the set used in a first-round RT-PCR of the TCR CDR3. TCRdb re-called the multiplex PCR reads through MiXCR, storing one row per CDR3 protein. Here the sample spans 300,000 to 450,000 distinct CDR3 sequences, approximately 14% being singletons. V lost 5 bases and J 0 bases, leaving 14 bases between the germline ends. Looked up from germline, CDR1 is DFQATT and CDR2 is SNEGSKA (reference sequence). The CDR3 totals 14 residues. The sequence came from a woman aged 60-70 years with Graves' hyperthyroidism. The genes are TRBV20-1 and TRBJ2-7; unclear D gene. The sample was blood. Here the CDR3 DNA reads TGCAGTGCTGGGCCCTCTGGAAACTCCTACGAGCAGTACTTC. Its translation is CSAGPSGNSYEQYF.